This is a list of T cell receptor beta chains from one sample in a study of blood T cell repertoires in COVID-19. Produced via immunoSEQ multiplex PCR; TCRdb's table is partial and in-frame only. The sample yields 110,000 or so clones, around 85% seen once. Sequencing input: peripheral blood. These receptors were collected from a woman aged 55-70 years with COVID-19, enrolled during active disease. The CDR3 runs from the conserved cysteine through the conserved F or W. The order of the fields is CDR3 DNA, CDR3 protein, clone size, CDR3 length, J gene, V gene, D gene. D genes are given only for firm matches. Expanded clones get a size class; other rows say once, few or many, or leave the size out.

cdr3_nt: TGCGCCAGCAGCCAAGATGATCGACTTAACACTGAAGCTTTCTTT; cdr3_aa: CASSQDDRLNTEAFF; clone_size: .; cdr3_length: 15; j_call: TRBJ1-1; v_call: TRBV4-3; d_call: .
cdr3_nt: TGTGCCAGTGGACTAGCGGGGGGTAGGGAGACCCAGTACTTC; cdr3_aa: CASGLAGGRETQYF; clone_size: few; cdr3_length: 14; j_call: TRBJ2-5; v_call: TRBV19; d_call: TRBD2
cdr3_nt: TGTGCCAGCAGCTCCTCGACTAGCGGGGGCCCGCGCCCCTACAATGAGCAGTTCTTC; cdr3_aa: CASSSSTSGGPRPYNEQFF; clone_size: .; cdr3_length: 19; j_call: TRBJ2-1; v_call: TRBV7-9; d_call: TRBD2
cdr3_nt: TGTGCCATCAGAACGGGGAGACAGGGGGACACCGGGGAGCTGTTTTTT; cdr3_aa: CAIRTGRQGDTGELFF; clone_size: few; cdr3_length: 16; j_call: TRBJ2-2; v_call: TRBV10-3; d_call: TRBD1
cdr3_nt: TGTGCCAGCAGCCCCGGCGGGGGAAATAATAATTCACCCCTCCACTTT; cdr3_aa: CASSPGGGNNNSPLHF; clone_size: .; cdr3_length: 16; j_call: TRBJ1-6; v_call: TRBV6-4; d_call: .
cdr3_nt: TGTGCCAGCAGCTTAGATGGACAGGGTAAGATTGGCAATCAGCCCCAGCATTTT; cdr3_aa: CASSLDGQGKIGNQPQHF; clone_size: few; cdr3_length: 18; j_call: TRBJ1-5; v_call: TRBV11-2; d_call: TRBD1
cdr3_nt: TGTGCCAGCAGCTTAGGCCTACAGGGGGCCATCTCTGGAAACACCATATATTTT; cdr3_aa: CASSLGLQGAISGNTIYF; clone_size: .; cdr3_length: 18; j_call: TRBJ1-3; v_call: TRBV7-8; d_call: TRBD1
cdr3_nt: TGTGCCAGCAGTTTCATCGGGGATAACACTGAAGCTTTCTTT; cdr3_aa: CASSFIGDNTEAFF; clone_size: .; cdr3_length: 14; j_call: TRBJ1-1; v_call: TRBV28; d_call: .
cdr3_nt: TGTGCCACCAGCAGAGGAGTCGGGACTAGCGGCCTCAACCTGGGTCTAGGGGAAGAGACCCAGTACTTC; cdr3_aa: CATSRGVGTSGLNLGLGEETQYF; clone_size: .; cdr3_length: 23; j_call: TRBJ2-5; v_call: TRBV15; d_call: TRBD2
cdr3_nt: TGTGCCAGCAGTCCCTTTCGTGGACAGGGGGACGGAAACACCATATATTTT; cdr3_aa: CASSPFRGQGDGNTIYF; clone_size: .; cdr3_length: 17; j_call: TRBJ1-3; v_call: TRBV6-6; d_call: TRBD1
cdr3_nt: TGTGCCAGCAGACACCGGACAGGGGTAACTAATGAAAAACTGTTTTTT; cdr3_aa: CASRHRTGVTNEKLFF; clone_size: .; cdr3_length: 16; j_call: TRBJ1-4; v_call: TRBV11-2; d_call: TRBD1
cdr3_nt: TGTGCCAGCAACATTTACCGGGACACCACCTACGAGCAGTACTTC; cdr3_aa: CASNIYRDTTYEQYF; clone_size: .; cdr3_length: 15; j_call: TRBJ2-7; v_call: TRBV5-8; d_call: .
cdr3_nt: TGTGCCAGCAGATCAGGGGGCTATAATTCACCCCTCCACTTT; cdr3_aa: CASRSGGYNSPLHF; clone_size: .; cdr3_length: 14; j_call: TRBJ1-6; v_call: TRBV28; d_call: TRBD1
cdr3_nt: TGCAGCGGCGACGGACAGGGGGCGCGGAGTGAAGCTTTCTTT; cdr3_aa: CSGDGQGARSEAFF; clone_size: .; cdr3_length: 14; j_call: TRBJ1-1; v_call: TRBV29-1; d_call: TRBD1
cdr3_nt: TGTGCCAGCAGCTTAGATTCCGGGGGAGGTTCACCCCTCCACTTT; cdr3_aa: CASSLDSGGGSPLHF; clone_size: .; cdr3_length: 15; j_call: TRBJ1-6; v_call: TRBV11-2; d_call: .
cdr3_nt: TGTGCCAGCAGTGGAGGATCAGGGGGTCGGACCGGGGAGCTGTTTTTT; cdr3_aa: CASSGGSGGRTGELFF; clone_size: .; cdr3_length: 16; j_call: TRBJ2-2; v_call: TRBV2; d_call: TRBD1
cdr3_nt: TGTGCCAGCAGCTTAGGGCCATACAATGAGCAGTTCTTC; cdr3_aa: CASSLGPYNEQFF; clone_size: .; cdr3_length: 13; j_call: TRBJ2-1; v_call: TRBV11-1; d_call: .
cdr3_nt: TGCGCCAGCAGCTTCCAGGGTAACGATGGCTACACCTTC; cdr3_aa: CASSFQGNDGYTF; clone_size: .; cdr3_length: 13; j_call: TRBJ1-2; v_call: TRBV5-1; d_call: .
cdr3_nt: TGTGCCAGCAGCTTGTCCTGGACAGGGAGCACTGAAGCTTTCTTT; cdr3_aa: CASSLSWTGSTEAFF; clone_size: .; cdr3_length: 15; j_call: TRBJ1-1; v_call: TRBV7-9; d_call: TRBD1
cdr3_nt: TGCGCCAGCAGCCCTGGCCAGTCAGTCGGGGAGCAGTACTTC; cdr3_aa: CASSPGQSVGEQYF; clone_size: .; cdr3_length: 14; j_call: TRBJ2-7; v_call: TRBV5-1; d_call: .
cdr3_nt: TGTGCCAGCAGCTCCGGGACAGGGGGCGCATCCGGGGAGCTGTTTTTT; cdr3_aa: CASSSGTGGASGELFF; clone_size: .; cdr3_length: 16; j_call: TRBJ2-2; v_call: TRBV5-4; d_call: TRBD1
cdr3_nt: TGCGCCAGCAGCTTGGACAGGGGGCCTATATCTGAAAAACTGTTTTTT; cdr3_aa: CASSLDRGPISEKLFF; clone_size: once; cdr3_length: 16; j_call: TRBJ1-4; v_call: TRBV5-1; d_call: TRBD1